This TCR beta chain was profiled in a study of blood T cell repertoires in COVID-19 (dated by TCRdb to 2020 to 2021). Background on the whole study: Samples covering the acute and convalescent phases of COVID-19 were provided by collaborators in the United States, Italy and Spain. HLA class I and class II types, where available, came from metadata supplied by the sample provider rather than from assay-based typing. Subjects who had been exposed to COVID-19, were actively infected with it, or had recovered from it provided the deeply sampled blood TCRbeta repertoires that made up the dataset. The sample metadata nearly always contained a de-identified subject ID, COVID-19 status, age in years and sex. The material from the prospective study consisted of cDNA or gDNA derived from T cells, B-cell-depleted T cells, or PBMCs. The repertoires were released in a freely available public database intended as a resource for research on the immune response to SARS-CoV-2. Samples came from the ongoing ImmuneRACE study (first 160 participants) plus 1,254 subjects from 6 global collaborators. Summary of the overall study and its limitations: The amount of clinical and demographic metadata varied by source and participant and was provided uncurated.

The collaborating institutions used their own protocols to collect whole blood in K2EDTA tubes. For TCRbeta analysis, collaborators shipped samples in one of three forms: frozen whole blood, isolated PBMCs, or DNA extracted from either of those sample types. Of note for this clone: This receptor's antigen is unknown. The record has no base qualities; no much larger clone is one base away.

The CDR3 holds 13 amino acids from the cysteine to the phenylalanine. Here the CDR3 DNA is all that survives: 39 bases in frame from base 1. V is cut by 1 base and J by 4 bases, and the space between the germline ends is 6 bases. According to the germline V gene, CDR1 reads MGHRA and CDR2 reads YSYEKL. TCRbeta CDR3 regions were amplified from genomic DNA using the immunoSEQ Assay, a bias-controlled multiplex PCR. Processing in the source paper ran as follows. Nucleated cell counts per sample were estimated from amplification of reference gene primers within the assay. To quantify the absolute abundance of each unique TCRbeta CDR3 rearrangement, sequence reads were collapsed and filtered. For each sample, productive Simpson clonality was calculated by taking the square root of Simpson's diversity index across productive rearrangements. TCRdb holds this immuneACCESS table with in-frame rearrangements only. Some clones are missing; in checked studies, unresolved V genes explain under half, and the rest has no known cause. That table furnishes V, J and clone size, whereas the DNA furnished D and trimming. Here the sample has approximately 170,000 clones; about 83% occur a single time. The ten largest clones take up roughly 2% of the sample.

The chain links TRBV4-1 with TRBJ2-3; no D gene call is confident. This receptor was taken from a woman over 75 with acute or convalescent COVID-19. Sequenced sample: peripheral blood. The CDR3 has the sequence CASSQGSPDTQYF. The DNA sequence reads TGCGCCAGCAGCCAAGGGAGCCCAGATACGCAGTATTTT.